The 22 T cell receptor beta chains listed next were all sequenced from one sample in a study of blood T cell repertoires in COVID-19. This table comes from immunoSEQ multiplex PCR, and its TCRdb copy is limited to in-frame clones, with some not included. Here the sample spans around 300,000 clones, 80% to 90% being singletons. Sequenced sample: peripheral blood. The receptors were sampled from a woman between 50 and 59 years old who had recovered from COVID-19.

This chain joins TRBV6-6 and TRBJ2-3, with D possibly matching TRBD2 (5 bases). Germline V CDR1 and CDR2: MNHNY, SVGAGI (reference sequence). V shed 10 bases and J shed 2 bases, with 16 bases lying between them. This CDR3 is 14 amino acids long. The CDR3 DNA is TGTGCCACCCAATTAGCGTCTCCCACAGATACGCAGTATTTT. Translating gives CATQLASPTDTQYF.

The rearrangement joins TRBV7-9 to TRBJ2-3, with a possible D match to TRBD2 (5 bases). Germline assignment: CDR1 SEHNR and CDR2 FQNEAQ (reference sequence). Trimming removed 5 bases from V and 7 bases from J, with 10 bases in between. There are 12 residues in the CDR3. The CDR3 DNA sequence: TGTGCCAGCAGCCCAAGGAGGAATACGCAGTATTTT. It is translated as CASSPRRNTQYF.

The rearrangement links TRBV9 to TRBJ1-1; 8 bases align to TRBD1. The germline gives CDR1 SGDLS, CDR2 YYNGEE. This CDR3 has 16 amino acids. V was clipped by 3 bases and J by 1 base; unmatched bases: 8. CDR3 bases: TGTGCCAGCAGCGCAGGGGGCGCGTTGGGGAACACTGAAGCTTTCTTT. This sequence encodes CASSAGGALGNTEAFF.

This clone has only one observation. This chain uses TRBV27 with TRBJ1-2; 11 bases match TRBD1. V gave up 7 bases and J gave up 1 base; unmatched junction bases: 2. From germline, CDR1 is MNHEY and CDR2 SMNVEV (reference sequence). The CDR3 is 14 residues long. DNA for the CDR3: TGTGCCAGCATTGGGACAGGGGGTAACTATGGCTACACCTTC. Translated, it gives CASIGTGGNYGYTF.

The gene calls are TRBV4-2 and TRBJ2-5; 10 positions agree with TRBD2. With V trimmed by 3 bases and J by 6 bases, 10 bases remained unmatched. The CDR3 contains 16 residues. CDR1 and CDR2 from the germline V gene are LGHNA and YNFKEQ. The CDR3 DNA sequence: TGTGCCAGCAGCCATTCCTCTAGCGGGAGTGTAAAGACCCAGTACTTC. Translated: CASSHSSSGSVKTQYF.

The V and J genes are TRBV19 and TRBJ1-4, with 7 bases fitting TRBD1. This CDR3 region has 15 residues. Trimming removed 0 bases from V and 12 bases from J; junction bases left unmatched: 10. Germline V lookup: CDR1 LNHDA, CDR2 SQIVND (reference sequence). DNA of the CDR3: TGTGCCAGTAGTATAGAAGGGGGCCCCAACGGGGAACTGTTTTTT. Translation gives CASSIEGGPNGELFF.

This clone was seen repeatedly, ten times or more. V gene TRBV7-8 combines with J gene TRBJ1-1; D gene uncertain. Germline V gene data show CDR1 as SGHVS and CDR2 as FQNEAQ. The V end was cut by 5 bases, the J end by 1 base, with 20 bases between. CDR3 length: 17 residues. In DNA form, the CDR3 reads TGTGCCAGCAGCCCGGTCCGATTCCGGAGTAGGAACACTGAAGCTTTCTTT. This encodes CASSPVRFRSRNTEAFF.

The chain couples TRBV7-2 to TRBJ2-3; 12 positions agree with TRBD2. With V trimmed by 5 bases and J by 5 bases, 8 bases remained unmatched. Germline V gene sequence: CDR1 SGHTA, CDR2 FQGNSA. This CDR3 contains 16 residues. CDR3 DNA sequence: TGTGCCAGCAGCCCGAGGACTAGCGGGGAAGGAGATACGCAGTATTTT. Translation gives CASSPRTSGEGDTQYF.

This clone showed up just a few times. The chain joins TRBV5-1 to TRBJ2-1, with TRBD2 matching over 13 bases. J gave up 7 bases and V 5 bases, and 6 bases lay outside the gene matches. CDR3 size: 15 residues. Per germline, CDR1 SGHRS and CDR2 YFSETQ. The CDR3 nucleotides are TGCGCCAGCAGTTATGGGACTAGCGGGACTAATGAGCAGTTCTTC. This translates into CASSYGTSGTNEQFF.

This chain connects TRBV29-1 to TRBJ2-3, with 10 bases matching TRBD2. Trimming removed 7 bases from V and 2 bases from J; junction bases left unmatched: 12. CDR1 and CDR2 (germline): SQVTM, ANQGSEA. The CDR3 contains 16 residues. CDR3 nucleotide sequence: TGCAGCGCCCTAAGACGTCTAGCGGGAGCCACAGATACGCAGTATTTT. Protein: CSALRRLAGATDTQYF.

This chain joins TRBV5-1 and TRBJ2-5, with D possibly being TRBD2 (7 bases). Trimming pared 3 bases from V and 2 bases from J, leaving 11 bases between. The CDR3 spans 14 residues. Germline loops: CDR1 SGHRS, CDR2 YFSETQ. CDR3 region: CASSSGGPQETQYF. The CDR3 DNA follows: TGCGCCAGCAGCTCCGGGGGGCCACAAGAGACCCAGTACTTC.

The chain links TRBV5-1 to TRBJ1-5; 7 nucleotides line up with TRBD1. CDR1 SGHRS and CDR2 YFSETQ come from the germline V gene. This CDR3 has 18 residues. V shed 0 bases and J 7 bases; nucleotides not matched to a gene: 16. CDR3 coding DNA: TGCGCCAGCAGCTTGGTTTTAATGAGACAGGGAGTTTTCCAGCCCCAGCATTTT. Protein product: CASSLVLMRQGVFQPQHF.

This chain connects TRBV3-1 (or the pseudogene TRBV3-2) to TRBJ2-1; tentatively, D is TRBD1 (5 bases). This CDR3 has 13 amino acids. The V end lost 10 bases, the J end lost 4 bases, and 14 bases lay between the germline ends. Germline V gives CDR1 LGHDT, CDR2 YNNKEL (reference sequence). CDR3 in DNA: TGTGCCACGGCGAAGCAGGGTTACAATGAGCAGTTCTTC. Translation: CATAKQGYNEQFF.

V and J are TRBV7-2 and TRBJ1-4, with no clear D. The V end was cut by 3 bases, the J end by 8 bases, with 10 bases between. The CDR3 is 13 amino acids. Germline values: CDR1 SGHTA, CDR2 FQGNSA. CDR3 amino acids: CASSFRGSEKLFF. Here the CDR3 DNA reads TGTGCCAGCAGCTTCCGGGGATCGGAAAAACTGTTTTTT.

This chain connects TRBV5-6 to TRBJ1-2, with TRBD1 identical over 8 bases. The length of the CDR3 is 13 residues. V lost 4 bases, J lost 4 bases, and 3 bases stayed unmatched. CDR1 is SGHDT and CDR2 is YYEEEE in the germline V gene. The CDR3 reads CASSPGGPYGYTF. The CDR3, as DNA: TGTGCCAGCAGCCCAGGGGGCCCCTATGGCTACACCTTC.

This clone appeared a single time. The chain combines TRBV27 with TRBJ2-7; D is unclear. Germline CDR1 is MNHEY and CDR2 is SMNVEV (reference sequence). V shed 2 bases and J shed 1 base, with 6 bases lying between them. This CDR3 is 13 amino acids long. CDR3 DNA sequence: TGTGCCAGCAGTTTAACTTCATCCTACGAGCAGTACTTC. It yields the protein CASSLTSSYEQYF.

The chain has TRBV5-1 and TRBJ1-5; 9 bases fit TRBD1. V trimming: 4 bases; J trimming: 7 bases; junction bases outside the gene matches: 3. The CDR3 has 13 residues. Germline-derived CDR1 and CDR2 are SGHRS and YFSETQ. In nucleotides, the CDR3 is TGCGCCAGCAGCGTGACAGGGGGGCAGCCCCAGCATTTT. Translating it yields CASSVTGGQPQHF.

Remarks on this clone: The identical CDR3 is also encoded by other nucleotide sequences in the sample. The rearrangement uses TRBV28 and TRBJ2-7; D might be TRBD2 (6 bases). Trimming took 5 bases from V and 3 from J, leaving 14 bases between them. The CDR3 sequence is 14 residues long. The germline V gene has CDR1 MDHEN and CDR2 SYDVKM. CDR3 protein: CASSTPGEVYEQYF. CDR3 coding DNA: TGTGCCAGCAGTACCCCCGGGGAGGTCTACGAGCAGTACTTC. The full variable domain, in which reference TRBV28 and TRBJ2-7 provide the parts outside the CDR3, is DVKVTQSSRYLVKRTGEKVFLECVQDMDHENMFWYRQDPGLGLRLIYFSYDVKMKEKGDIPEGYSVSREKKERFSLILESASTNQTSMYLCASSTPGEVYEQYFGPGTRLTVT.

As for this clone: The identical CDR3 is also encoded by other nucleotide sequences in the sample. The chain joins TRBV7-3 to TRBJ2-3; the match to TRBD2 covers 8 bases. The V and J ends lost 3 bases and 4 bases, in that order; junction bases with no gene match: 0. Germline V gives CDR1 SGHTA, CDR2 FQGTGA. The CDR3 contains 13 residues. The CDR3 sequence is CASSFGGADTQYF. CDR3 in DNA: TGTGCCAGCAGCTTCGGGGGGGCAGATACGCAGTATTTT. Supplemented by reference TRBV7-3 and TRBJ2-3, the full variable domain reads GAGVSQTPSNKVTEKGKYVELRCDPISGHTALYWYRQSLGQGPEFLIYFQGTGAADDSGLPNDRFFAVRPEGSVSTLKIQRTERGDSAVYLCASSFGGADTQYFGPGTRLTVL.

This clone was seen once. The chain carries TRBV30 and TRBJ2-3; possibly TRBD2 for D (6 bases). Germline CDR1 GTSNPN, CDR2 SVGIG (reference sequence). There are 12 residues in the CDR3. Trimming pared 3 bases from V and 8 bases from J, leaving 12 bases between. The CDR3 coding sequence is TGTGCCTGGAGGGGGGGACCGCGTACGCAGTATTTT. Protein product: CAWRGGPRTQYF.

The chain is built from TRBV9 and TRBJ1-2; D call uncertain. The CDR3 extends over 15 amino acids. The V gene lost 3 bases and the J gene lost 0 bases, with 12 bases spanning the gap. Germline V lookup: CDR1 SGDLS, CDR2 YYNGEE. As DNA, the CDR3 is TGTGCCAGCAGCGGGCAGGAAATAGCTAACTATGGCTACACCTTC. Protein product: CASSGQEIANYGYTF.

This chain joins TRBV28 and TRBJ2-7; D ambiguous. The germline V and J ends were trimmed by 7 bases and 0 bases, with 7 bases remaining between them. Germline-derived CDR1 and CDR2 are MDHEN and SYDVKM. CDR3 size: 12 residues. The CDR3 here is CASKLTSYEQYF. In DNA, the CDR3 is TGTGCCAGCAAACTAACCTCCTACGAGCAGTACTTC.